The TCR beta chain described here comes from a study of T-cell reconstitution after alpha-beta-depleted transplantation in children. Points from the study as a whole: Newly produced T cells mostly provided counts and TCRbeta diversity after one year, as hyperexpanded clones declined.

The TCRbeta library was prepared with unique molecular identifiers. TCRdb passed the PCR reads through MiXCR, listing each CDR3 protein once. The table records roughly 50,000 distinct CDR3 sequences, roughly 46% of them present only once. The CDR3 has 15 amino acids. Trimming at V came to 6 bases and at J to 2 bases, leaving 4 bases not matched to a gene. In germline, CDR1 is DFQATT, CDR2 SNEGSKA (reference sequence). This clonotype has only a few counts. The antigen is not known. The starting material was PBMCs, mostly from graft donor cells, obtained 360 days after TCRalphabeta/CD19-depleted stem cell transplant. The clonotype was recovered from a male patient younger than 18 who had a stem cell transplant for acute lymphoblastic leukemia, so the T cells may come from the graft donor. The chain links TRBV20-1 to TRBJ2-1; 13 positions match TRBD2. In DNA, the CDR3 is TGCAGTGCAGCCGGGACTAGCGGGACCTACAATGAGCAGTTCTTC. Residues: CSAAGTSGTYNEQFF.